What follows are 25 T cell receptor beta chains derived from one specimen sequenced in a study of blood T cell repertoires in COVID-19. Measured with immunoSEQ multiplex PCR; TCRdb has only the in-frame clones, and not every one. The sample gives roughly 200,000 clones, 70% to 90% of which show up once; roughly 3.5% is in the top ten. Material for sequencing was peripheral blood. The receptor source for this set is a man aged 55 to 70 with acute or convalescent COVID-19.

V and J are TRBV7-2 and TRBJ1-1, with D hard to call. Trimming shortened V by 5 bases and J by 0 bases, and 16 bases separated the two germline ends. This CDR3 is 16 amino acids long. The germline CDR1 and CDR2 sequences are SGHTA and FQGNSA. The CDR3 here is CASSLSGSFMNTEAFF. The CDR3 nucleotides are TGTGCCAGCAGCCTAAGCGGGTCGTTCATGAACACTGAAGCTTTCTTT.

The chain combines TRBV18 with TRBJ2-5; D perhaps matches TRBD2 (6 bases). The V gene lost 3 bases and the J gene lost 4 bases, with 15 bases spanning the gap. Germline CDR1 KGHSH, CDR2 LQKENI. The CDR3 sequence is 15 residues long. CDR3 DNA: TGTGCCAGCTCACCCAACACGGGGGACGGAGAGACCCAGTACTTC. Translating it yields CASSPNTGDGETQYF.

The genes are TRBV28 and TRBJ1-5; 9 nucleotides align to TRBD1. The CDR3 has 17 amino acids. Per germline, CDR1 MDHEN and CDR2 SYDVKM. The V and J ends lost 5 bases and 3 bases, in that order; junction bases with no gene match: 11. The CDR3 bases are TGTGCCAGCAGTCCCACCCGGGACAGGGCCCCCAATCAGCCCCAGCATTTT. It is translated as CASSPTRDRAPNQPQHF.

The chain uses TRBV4-3 and TRBJ2-3; 7 nucleotides match TRBD2. CDR1 is LGHNA, CDR2 YSLEER, per germline. V shed 4 bases and J 2 bases; nucleotides not matched to a gene: 6. CDR3 length equals 15 residues. This chain's CDR3 is CASSPSGLITDTQYF. The CDR3, as DNA: TGCGCCAGCAGCCCTAGCGGACTTATCACAGATACGCAGTATTTT.

Written as DNA, the CDR3 is TGTGCCAGCAGCGTAGGTTCGCGGGACAATGAGCAGTTCTTC. Its protein is CASSVGSRDNEQFF. V is TRBV9 and J is TRBJ2-1, with D possibly matching TRBD2 (5 bases). V was pared by 0 bases and J by 5 bases, with 9 bases between. Per the germline V gene, CDR1 is SGDLS and CDR2 is YYNGEE. This CDR3 has 14 residues.

The chain joins TRBV28 to TRBJ2-6; no clear D gene. CDR3 length: 13 residues. The germline V gene encodes CDR1 MDHEN and CDR2 SYDVKM. Trimming took off 5 bases at V and 3 bases at J, with 5 bases between the two ends. CDR3 protein: CASSLSGANVLTF. CDR3 coding DNA: TGTGCCAGCAGTCTAAGTGGGGCCAACGTCCTGACTTTC.

The chain has TRBV5-1 and TRBJ2-7, with 7 bases lining up with TRBD1. Germline CDR1 SGHRS, CDR2 YFSETQ. This CDR3 is 15 amino acids long. Germline trimming cut 0 bases from V and 0 bases from J; bases unmatched to any gene: 3. CDR3 region: CASSLEQGSSYEQYF. CDR3 bases: TGCGCCAGCAGCTTGGAACAGGGGAGCTCCTACGAGCAGTACTTC.

This rearrangement joins TRBV5-6 to TRBJ2-5, with D maybe TRBD1 (5 bases). The V gene's germline CDR1 is SGHDT and CDR2 YYEEEE. The CDR3 spans 15 residues. Trimming removed 2 bases from V and 4 bases from J, with 15 bases in between. CDR3 DNA sequence: TGTGCCAGCAGCTTCTTTGACAGATTGATAGAGACCCAGTACTTC. Translated, it gives CASSFFDRLIETQYF.

The chain couples TRBV7-3 to TRBJ1-1; D not resolved. Germline lookup yields CDR1 SGHTA and CDR2 FQGTGA. CDR3 length equals 15 residues. Trimming removed 0 bases at V and 1 base at J, with 9 bases between. DNA of the CDR3: TGTGCCAGCAGCTTAACCGCAGTCACGAACACTGAAGCTTTCTTT. Its protein is CASSLTAVTNTEAFF.

The CDR3: CASSRYRDNYGYTF. In DNA, the CDR3 is TGTGCCAGCAGCCGATACAGGGATAACTATGGCTACACCTTC. This chain uses TRBV6-5 with TRBJ1-2; a weak D match, TRBD1 (6 bases). Trimming took 6 bases from V and 1 from J, leaving 12 bases between them. This CDR3 region has 14 residues. The V gene's germline CDR1 is MNHEY and CDR2 SVGAGI.

The chain carries TRBV5-6 and TRBJ2-2, with D possibly matching TRBD1 (6 bases). This CDR3 has 16 amino acids. Deletions cut 0 bases from V and 5 bases from J, with 14 bases between. Germline lookup yields CDR1 SGHDT and CDR2 YYEEEE. The CDR3 spells CASSLVGRGETGELFF. DNA of the CDR3: TGTGCCAGCAGCTTGGTAGGCAGGGGTGAAACCGGGGAGCTGTTTTTT.

The genes are TRBV11-2 and TRBJ2-1, with D hard to call. The germline V and J ends were trimmed by 3 bases and 6 bases, with 9 bases remaining between them. Germline CDR1 SGHAT, CDR2 FQNNGV. The CDR3 is 13 residues long. The chain's CDR3 is CASSFWQINEQFF. The DNA for the CDR3 is TGTGCCAGCAGCTTCTGGCAGATCAATGAGCAGTTCTTC.

The V gene is TRBV3-1 (or the pseudogene TRBV3-2), the J gene TRBJ1-1, with TRBD1 as a possible D gene (6 bases). The length of the CDR3 is 16 residues. V was shortened by 2 bases and J by 0 bases, with 13 bases between the two germline ends. CDR1 and CDR2 from the germline V gene are LGHDT and YNNKEL (reference sequence). The CDR3 here is CASSQWGQLMNTEAFF. Here the CDR3 DNA reads TGTGCCAGCAGCCAATGGGGGCAGCTAATGAACACTGAAGCTTTCTTT.

The chain is built from TRBV7-3 and TRBJ2-2, with a weak D call TRBD2 (6 bases). Germline V gives CDR1 SGHTA, CDR2 FQGTGA. The CDR3 consists of 15 residues. Between the trimmed V and J ends, which lost 2 bases and 0 bases, there was a span of 7 bases. CDR3 nucleotides: TGTGCCAGCAGCTTAGGGGAGGCGAACACCGGGGAGCTGTTTTTT. This codes for CASSLGEANTGELFF.

J is TRBJ2-7 and V is TRBV27; 7 nucleotides align to TRBD1. The V gene end was trimmed by 2 bases and the J gene end by 3 bases; junction bases not matched to a gene: 7. The CDR3 extends over 15 amino acids. Germline V gives CDR1 MNHEY, CDR2 SMNVEV (reference sequence). The CDR3 protein is CASSLTGASRYEQYF. Here the CDR3 DNA reads TGTGCCAGCAGTTTAACAGGGGCGAGCCGCTACGAGCAGTACTTC.

This chain connects TRBV4-1 to TRBJ2-1; 7 nucleotides align to TRBD1. There are 15 residues in the CDR3. V shed 4 bases, J shed 8 bases, and the junction held 11 bases outside the gene matches. Germline V gives CDR1 MGHRA, CDR2 YSYEKL. DNA of the CDR3: TGCGCCAGCAGCCCCCGGACAGGTGCAGTCGATGAGCAGTTCTTC. Its translation: CASSPRTGAVDEQFF.

This clone came up a few times. The rearrangement joins TRBV7-3 to TRBJ2-2; 8 bases are shared with TRBD2. J lost 5 bases, V lost 2 bases, and 1 base had no gene match. The CDR3 spans 14 residues. From germline, CDR1 is SGHTA and CDR2 FQGTGA. CDR3 DNA sequence: TGTGCCAGCAGCTTAGGACTAGCTACCGGGGAGCTGTTTTTT. Translating gives CASSLGLATGELFF.

V is TRBV14 and J is TRBJ1-2, with D possibly being TRBD1 (6 bases). V was trimmed by 3 bases and J by 4 bases, leaving 15 bases between them. Germline CDR1 SGHDN, CDR2 FVKESK. The CDR3 spans 15 residues. CDR3 sequence reads: CASSQTSRDIYGYTF. As DNA, the CDR3 is TGTGCCAGCAGCCAGACCTCCCGGGACATCTATGGCTACACCTTC.

As DNA, the CDR3 is TGTGCCAGCAGCCAAGAAACCAGACTAGGTGGCTACACCTTC. This gives the protein CASSQETRLGGYTF. This chain connects TRBV3-1 (or the pseudogene TRBV3-2) to TRBJ1-2; D call uncertain. The CDR3 length is 14 residues. The V gene's germline CDR1 is LGHDT and CDR2 YNNKEL (reference sequence). V lost 0 bases and J lost 7, with 12 bases in between.

The rearrangement joins TRBV13 to TRBJ2-3, with D perhaps matching TRBD1 (5 bases). The CDR3 spans 13 residues. Germline CDR1 PRHDT, CDR2 FYEKMQ (reference sequence). V lost 1 base and J lost 5, with 7 bases in between. The CDR3 loop reads CASSLAGQDTQYF. DNA of the CDR3: TGTGCCAGCAGCTTAGCAGGGCAAGATACGCAGTATTTT. Full variable domain (missing parts from reference TRBV13 and TRBJ2-3): AAGVIQSPRHLIKEKRETATLKCYPIPRHDTVYWYQQGPGQDPQFLISFYEKMQSDKGSIPDRFSAQQFSDYHSELNMSSLELGDSALYFCASSLAGQDTQYFGPGTRLTVL.

The chain is built from TRBV7-2 and TRBJ2-7; the match to TRBD2 covers 9 bases. The V gene end was trimmed by 1 base and the J gene end by 1 base; junction bases not matched to a gene: 2. The CDR3 length is 15 residues. Germline assignment: CDR1 SGHTA and CDR2 FQGNSA. The CDR3 DNA sequence: TGTGCCAGCAGCTTAGTAGCGGGAGATTCCTACGAGCAGTACTTC. It yields the protein CASSLVAGDSYEQYF.

The chain carries TRBV19 and TRBJ2-1; TRBD2 matches 7 bases. CDR3 size: 14 residues. In germline, CDR1 is LNHDA, CDR2 SQIVND (reference sequence). V shed 4 bases and J 2 bases; nucleotides not matched to a gene: 2. The DNA of the CDR3 is TGTGCCAGTAGTACCGGGACTACCTACAATGAGCAGTTCTTC. Its translation is CASSTGTTYNEQFF.

The rearrangement joins TRBV5-1 to TRBJ2-3, with D possibly being TRBD2 (6 bases). CDR1 is SGHRS, CDR2 YFSETQ, per germline. The ends were cut back, 4 bases at V and 4 bases at J, with 22 bases in the middle. The CDR3 length is 17 residues. CDR3 in DNA: TGCGCCAGCAGCCCCCCCAACTTAGCCACGGGGGCAGATACGCAGTATTTT. Its protein product is CASSPPNLATGADTQYF.

The chain recombines TRBV27 with TRBJ2-7; D is perhaps TRBD1 (5 bases). Trimming took 6 bases from V and 0 from J, leaving 15 bases between them. CDR1 and CDR2 (germline): MNHEY, SMNVEV (reference sequence). The CDR3 is 15 residues long. CDR3 protein: CASSTGGSPSYEQYF. The CDR3 coding sequence is TGTGCCAGCAGCACAGGTGGTTCCCCCTCCTACGAGCAGTACTTC.

The chain couples TRBV7-3 to TRBJ2-5; 7 bases are a match to TRBD2. Looked up from germline, CDR1 is SGHTA and CDR2 is FQGTGA. The CDR3 sequence is 17 residues long. Trimming took 5 bases from V and 3 from J; bases not matched to a gene: 15. The CDR3 is CASSPGAGRRGKETQYF. The CDR3 region has the DNA TGTGCCAGCAGCCCGGGAGCGGGACGCCGCGGAAAAGAGACCCAGTACTTC.